The 32 T cell receptor beta chains reported below all come from one sample, sequenced in a study of identifying expanded T cells in peripheral blood. Only in-frame clones appear in the TCRdb table, and some are missing; sequencing was by immunoSEQ multiplex PCR. The sample records approximately 120,000 clones, 88% being singletons. Material for sequencing was blood. The receptors shown here come from a person aged 18-69 years in good health.

The chain couples TRBV18 to TRBJ2-2; TRBD1 matches 9 bases. This CDR3 comprises 16 residues. V gave up 0 bases and J gave up 6 bases; unmatched junction bases: 5. CDR1 and CDR2 from the germline V gene are KGHSH and LQKENI. This CDR3 reads CASSPPGQGFAGELFF. The CDR3 bases are TGTGCCAGCTCACCACCGGGACAGGGATTTGCCGGGGAGCTGTTTTTT.

The CDR3: CASSHVREQYF. The CDR3 DNA sequence: TGTGCCAGCAGCCACGTCCGAGAGCAGTACTTC. The genes are TRBV14 and TRBJ2-7; D is uncertain. This CDR3 region has 11 residues. Germline CDR1 is SGHDN and CDR2 is FVKESK. Deletions cut 3 bases from V and 7 bases from J, with 7 bases between. The full variable domain, its missing parts supplied by reference TRBV14 and TRBJ2-7, is EAGVTQFPSHSVIEKGQTVTLRCDPISGHDNLYWYRRVMGKEIKFLLHFVKESKQDESGMPNNRFLAERTGGTYSTLKVQPAELEDSGVYFCASSHVREQYFGPGTRLTVT.

The chain combines TRBV5-1 with TRBJ1-3, with D possibly TRBD1 on 6 matching bases. Trimming cost V 0 bases and J 0 bases, with 13 bases left between them. Germline V gene sequence: CDR1 SGHRS, CDR2 YFSETQ. The CDR3 totals 17 residues. CDR3 protein: CASSLEATGISGNTIYF. CDR3 DNA: TGCGCCAGCAGCTTGGAAGCGACAGGCATCTCTGGAAACACCATATATTTT.

This chain connects TRBV10-3 to TRBJ1-3; D uncertain. The germline V and J ends were trimmed by 4 bases and 2 bases, with 9 bases remaining between them. This CDR3 has 14 amino acids. Germline V gives CDR1 ENHRY, CDR2 SYGVKD. CDR3 amino acids: CAISGPDTGNTIYF. The CDR3 DNA reads TGTGCCATCAGTGGGCCAGACACTGGAAACACCATATATTTT.

The chain has TRBV4-2 and TRBJ2-5; TRBD2 matches at 7 bases. The CDR3 totals 15 residues. Germline V gene lookup returns CDR1 LGHNA and CDR2 YNFKEQ. The V gene end was trimmed by 0 bases and the J gene end by 5 bases; junction bases not matched to a gene: 6. The chain's CDR3 is CASSQETGGRETQYF. The CDR3 DNA reads as TGTGCCAGCAGCCAAGAGACGGGGGGAAGGGAGACCCAGTACTTC.

The V gene is TRBV2, the J gene TRBJ2-5, with D possibly matching TRBD2 (6 bases). The germline V gene encodes CDR1 SNHLY and CDR2 FYNNEI. There are 14 residues in the CDR3. V was clipped by 3 bases and J by 4 bases, with 12 bases between them. The CDR3 DNA reads TGTGCCAGCAGTGACCCGACTAGGGGAGAGACCCAGTACTTC. This sequence encodes CASSDPTRGETQYF.

In this sample, this clone turned up once. This chain links TRBV11-2 with TRBJ2-3; 7 nucleotides align to TRBD2. CDR3 length: 14 amino acids. Per the germline V gene, CDR1 is SGHAT and CDR2 is FQNNGV. V gave up 5 bases and J gave up 4 bases; unmatched junction bases: 6. This chain's CDR3 is CASSGLVSADTQYF. CDR3 DNA: TGTGCCAGCAGCGGACTAGTTTCAGCAGATACGCAGTATTTT. Full variable domain (outside the CDR3, taken from reference TRBV11-2 and TRBJ2-3): EAGVAQSPRYKIIEKRQSVAFWCNPISGHATLYWYQQILGQGPKLLIQFQNNGVVDDSQLPKDRFSAERLKGVDSTLKIQPAKLEDSAVYLCASSGLVSADTQYFGPGTRLTVL.

The chain links TRBV18 to TRBJ2-1, with D hard to call. V was trimmed by 2 bases and J by 2 bases, leaving 13 bases between them. The CDR3 length is 16 residues. Germline V gives CDR1 KGHSH, CDR2 LQKENI. The CDR3 DNA follows: TGTGCCAGCTCACCAACAAGAACCAACACCTACAATGAGCAGTTCTTC. As protein: CASSPTRTNTYNEQFF.

This chain links TRBV9 with TRBJ2-5, with D maybe TRBD1 (5 bases). With 0 bases removed from V and 1 base from J, the gap between germline ends came to 10 bases. The CDR3 loop spans 15 amino acids. CDR1 SGDLS and CDR2 YYNGEE come from the germline V gene. The DNA for the CDR3 is TGTGCCAGCAGCGTAGCTCTGGACACCCAAGAGACCCAGTACTTC. Translation gives CASSVALDTQETQYF.

V usage is TRBV7-8 and J usage is TRBJ2-7; 12 bases are a match to TRBD2. The CDR3 runs 17 residues. Unmatched junction bases numbered 7, after V lost 3 bases and J lost 1 base. CDR1 is SGHVS and CDR2 is FQNEAQ in the germline V gene. The CDR3 DNA reads TGTGCCAGCAGCTTGGGGGGACTAGCGGGCAAATCCTACGAGCAGTACTTC. Protein: CASSLGGLAGKSYEQYF.

This sequence joins TRBV7-2 and TRBJ2-1; D unclear. The CDR3 spans 11 residues. Germline V gives CDR1 SGHTA, CDR2 FQGNSA. Trimming took off 1 base at V and 15 bases at J, with 10 bases between the two ends. In DNA, the CDR3 is TGTGCCAGCAGCTTAGGGGGTCCTACGTTCTTC. Translation gives CASSLGGPTFF.

This chain connects TRBV19 to TRBJ2-1; TRBD2 agrees at 8 bases. Germline CDR1 and CDR2: LNHDA and SQIVND (reference sequence). The CDR3 contains 17 residues. The V gene end was trimmed by 0 bases and the J gene end by 7 bases; junction bases not matched to a gene: 11. CDR3 region: CASSIDRNGRARNEQFF. The CDR3 DNA reads as TGTGCCAGTAGTATAGATCGGAACGGGAGGGCCAGGAATGAGCAGTTCTTC. Full variable domain (outside the CDR3, taken from reference TRBV19 and TRBJ2-1): DGGITQSPKYLFRKEGQNVTLSCEQNLNHDAMYWYRQDPGQGLRLIYYSQIVNDFQKGDIAEGYSVSREKKESFPLTVTSAQKNPTAFYLCASSIDRNGRARNEQFFGPGTRLTVL.

Only one count was recorded for this clone. The chain recombines TRBV4-1 with TRBJ1-4, with D possibly matching TRBD1 (5 bases). The CDR3 is made up of 13 amino acids. The germline V gene encodes CDR1 MGHRA and CDR2 YSYEKL. V lost 4 bases to trimming and J lost 8 bases, with 11 bases between them. The CDR3 here is CASSPETEEKLFF. The CDR3, as DNA: TGCGCCAGCAGCCCAGAGACAGAAGAAAAACTGTTTTTT.

The chain joins TRBV5-4 to TRBJ2-5, with TRBD2 matching over 7 bases. The germline CDR1 and CDR2 sequences are SGHNT and YYREEE (reference sequence). This CDR3 region has 16 residues. The V segment lost 4 bases and the J segment 1 base; nucleotides outside the gene matches: 10. For the CDR3, the DNA is TGTGCCAGCAGCCCAGTAGGGGCTAGCGGCCAAGAGACCCAGTACTTC. Protein product: CASSPVGASGQETQYF.

A few counts support this clone. This chain links TRBV7-7 with TRBJ2-5; the D gene is possibly TRBD1 (6 bases). V was shortened by 5 bases and J by 2 bases, with 12 bases between the two germline ends. Germline V lookup: CDR1 SSHAT, CDR2 FNYEAQ (reference sequence). The CDR3 has 14 amino acids. The CDR3 sequence: CASSKATGQETQYF. The CDR3 DNA reads TGTGCCAGCAGCAAGGCGACAGGACAAGAGACCCAGTACTTC.

V is TRBV29-1 and J is TRBJ2-2, with 10 bases matching TRBD2. The CDR3 is 15 amino acids. Germline CDR1 and CDR2: SQVTM and ANQGSEA. J gave up 2 bases and V 5 bases, and 5 bases lay outside the gene matches. The CDR3 sequence: CSVHRTSGNTGELFF. The CDR3 nucleotides are TGCAGCGTTCACCGGACTAGCGGAAACACCGGGGAGCTGTTTTTT.

The chain is built from TRBV5-4 and TRBJ2-3, with a weak D call TRBD2 (6 bases). With 3 bases removed from V and 4 bases from J, the gap between germline ends came to 12 bases. Germline V gene lookup returns CDR1 SGHNT and CDR2 YYREEE (reference sequence). The CDR3 contains 14 residues. The CDR3, as DNA: TGTGCCAGCAGCTGGATAGGAGGGCCAGATACGCAGTATTTT. Amino acids: CASSWIGGPDTQYF.

V is TRBV7-6 and J is TRBJ1-4; 8 nucleotides line up with TRBD1. CDR1 is SGHVS and CDR2 is FNYEAQ in the germline V gene. With V trimmed by 5 bases and J by 0 bases, 5 bases remained unmatched. The CDR3 covers 16 residues. The CDR3 sequence: CASSVQGVSTNEKLFF. The CDR3 DNA reads as TGTGCCAGCAGCGTACAGGGGGTATCAACTAATGAAAAACTGTTTTTT.

The gene calls are TRBV30 and TRBJ1-4; no clear D gene. There are 11 residues in the CDR3. The V end lost 3 bases, the J end lost 7 bases, and 6 bases lay between the germline ends. From germline, CDR1 is GTSNPN and CDR2 SVGIG (reference sequence). The CDR3 coding sequence is TGTGCCTGGAGCGTAAGTGAAAAACTGTTTTTT. As protein: CAWSVSEKLFF.

This sequence joins TRBV6-1 and TRBJ2-1; D unclear. Germline V gene sequence: CDR1 MNHNS, CDR2 SASEGT. The germline V and J ends were trimmed by 4 bases and 7 bases, with 17 bases remaining between them. The CDR3 sequence is 15 residues long. CDR3 nucleotides: TGTGCCAGCAGTGGGAGTAGCACCAACCATAATGAGCAGTTCTTC. This codes for CASSGSSTNHNEQFF.

The chain uses TRBV4-1 and TRBJ1-4; TRBD1 agrees at 7 bases. The germline gives CDR1 MGHRA, CDR2 YSYEKL. Losses at the gene ends were 0 bases for V and 8 bases for J; bases not matched to a gene: 9. This CDR3 has 16 residues. CDR3 loop: CASSQEGSGGREKLFF. The CDR3 DNA reads as TGCGCCAGCAGCCAAGAGGGCTCAGGGGGTCGGGAAAAACTGTTTTTT.

The rearrangement links TRBV7-2 to TRBJ2-7; 11 bases map to TRBD1. Germline V gene lookup returns CDR1 SGHTA and CDR2 FQGNSA. The CDR3 covers 13 residues. V trimming: 5 bases; J trimming: 6 bases; junction bases outside the gene matches: 3. The CDR3, as DNA: TGTGCCAGCAGCCGGGACAGGGGGAGCGAGCAGTACTTC. Its translation: CASSRDRGSEQYF.

The V gene is TRBV5-4, the J gene TRBJ2-3, with a weak D call TRBD1 (5 bases). Germline V gene sequence: CDR1 SGHNT, CDR2 YYREEE (reference sequence). The CDR3 has 14 amino acids. V was shortened by 0 bases and J by 1 base, with 6 bases between the two germline ends. The CDR3 loop reads CASSLVGRTDTQYF. The CDR3 DNA reads as TGTGCCAGCAGCTTGGTGGGGCGCACAGATACGCAGTATTTT.

The V call is TRBV2, the J call TRBJ2-3; D gene ambiguous. Germline CDR1 and CDR2: SNHLY and FYNNEI. V dropped 7 bases and J dropped 3 bases, with 5 bases sitting between them. The CDR3 is 11 amino acids. CDR3 coding DNA: TGTGCCAGCAAACAGACAGATACGCAGTATTTT. It codes for CASKQTDTQYF.

This chain joins TRBV27 and TRBJ1-5; 8 positions agree with TRBD1. The length of the CDR3 is 15 residues. Germline V lookup: CDR1 MNHEY, CDR2 SMNVEV (reference sequence). The trim removed 7 bases at V and 1 base at J, leaving 6 bases unmatched. CDR3: CASKSDRVSNQPQHF. CDR3 coding DNA: TGTGCCAGCAAGTCGGACAGGGTAAGCAATCAGCCCCAGCATTTT.

This clone came up once. This chain joins TRBV10-1 and TRBJ2-7; tentatively, D is TRBD2 (5 bases). Trimming stripped 2 bases from V and 2 bases from J, with 13 bases between. CDR3 size: 15 residues. Germline-derived CDR1 and CDR2 are WNHNN and SYGVQD (reference sequence). The CDR3 nucleotides are TGCGCCAGCAGTGAGCAGAGGGTCGGGGCCTACGAGCAGTACTTC. Amino acid sequence: CASSEQRVGAYEQYF.

The J gene is TRBJ1-3, the V gene TRBV19; no reliable D call. The CDR3 runs 12 residues. Germline CDR1 and CDR2: LNHDA and SQIVND (reference sequence). The V end was cut by 8 bases, the J end by 2 bases, with 7 bases between. CDR3: CASWAPGNTIYF. As DNA, the CDR3 is TGTGCCAGTTGGGCTCCTGGAAACACCATATATTTT. Supplemented by reference TRBV19 and TRBJ1-3, the full variable domain reads DGGITQSPKYLFRKEGQNVTLSCEQNLNHDAMYWYRQDPGQGLRLIYYSQIVNDFQKGDIAEGYSVSREKKESFPLTVTSAQKNPTAFYLCASWAPGNTIYFGEGSWLTVV.

V is TRBV14 and J is TRBJ1-1; the D is unclear. Per the germline V gene, CDR1 is SGHDN and CDR2 is FVKESK. With 4 bases removed from V and 0 bases from J, the gap between germline ends came to 12 bases. CDR3 length equals 15 residues. The CDR3 bases are TGTGCCAGCAGCCCCGAGAGGGCCCTGAACACTGAAGCTTTCTTT. Translating gives CASSPERALNTEAFF. The variable domain in full, completed from reference TRBV14 and TRBJ1-1, reads EAGVTQFPSHSVIEKGQTVTLRCDPISGHDNLYWYRRVMGKEIKFLLHFVKESKQDESGMPNNRFLAERTGGTYSTLKVQPAELEDSGVYFCASSPERALNTEAFFGQGTRLTVV.

The genes are TRBV15 and TRBJ2-5, with 7 bases aligning to TRBD1. The CDR3 spans 14 residues. Germline V lookup: CDR1 LNHNV, CDR2 YYDKDF (reference sequence). V lost 2 bases and J lost 4; bases outside the gene matches: 4. The DNA of the CDR3 is TGTGCCACCAGCAGACCTACAGGGGCAGAGACCCAGTACTTC. Protein: CATSRPTGAETQYF. Using reference TRBV15 and TRBJ2-5 for the parts outside the CDR3, the full variable domain is DAMVIQNPRYQVTQFGKPVTLSCSQTLNHNVMYWYQQKSSQAPKLLFHYYDKDFNNEADTPDNFQSRRPNTSFCFLDIRSPGLGDTAMYLCATSRPTGAETQYFGPGTRLLVL.

The rearrangement uses TRBV10-1 and TRBJ2-5, with D unclear. The CDR3 loop spans 14 amino acids. Germline loops: CDR1 WNHNN, CDR2 SYGVQD (reference sequence). Deletions cut 0 bases from V and 5 bases from J, with 10 bases between. CDR3 in amino acids: CASSESLSLETQYF. The CDR3 coding sequence is TGCGCCAGCAGTGAGTCGCTTAGCCTCGAGACCCAGTACTTC.

The chain has TRBV7-9 and TRBJ2-2; 7 bases align to TRBD2. CDR3 size: 15 residues. Trimming removed 1 base from V and 5 bases from J; junction bases left unmatched: 4. In germline, CDR1 is SEHNR, CDR2 FQNEAQ (reference sequence). CDR3 in amino acids: CASSLDGRRTGELFF. In DNA form, the CDR3 reads TGTGCCAGCAGCTTAGACGGGAGGAGGACCGGGGAGCTGTTTTTT.

The chain recombines TRBV7-2 with TRBJ1-3, with D possibly being TRBD1 (6 bases). Germline lookup yields CDR1 SGHTA and CDR2 FQGNSA. Trimming pared 3 bases from V and 3 bases from J, leaving 15 bases between. This CDR3 comprises 16 residues. This chain's CDR3 is CASSFRGGRGGNTIYF. CDR3 sequence (DNA): TGTGCCAGCAGCTTTAGAGGGGGGCGAGGTGGAAACACCATATATTTT.